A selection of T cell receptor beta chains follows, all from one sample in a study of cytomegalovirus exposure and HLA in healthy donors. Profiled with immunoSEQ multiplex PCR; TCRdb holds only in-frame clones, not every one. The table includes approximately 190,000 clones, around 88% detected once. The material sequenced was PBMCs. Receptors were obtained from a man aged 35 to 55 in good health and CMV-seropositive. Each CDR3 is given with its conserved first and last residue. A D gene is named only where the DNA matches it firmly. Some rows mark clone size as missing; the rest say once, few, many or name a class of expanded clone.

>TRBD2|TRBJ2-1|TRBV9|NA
TGTGCCAGCAGCCCTCGTTTGGGTCTAGCGGGAGTAGGAGAGCAGTTCTTC
CASSPRLGLAGVGEQFF
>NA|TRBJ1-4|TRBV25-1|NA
TGTGCCAGCAGTGAATTGCGGAGTGTAACTAATGAAAAACTGTTTTTT
CASSELRSVTNEKLFF
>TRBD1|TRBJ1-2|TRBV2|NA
TGTGCCAACCCGAAAACGACAGGGACTGGCTACACCTTC
CANPKTTGTGYTF
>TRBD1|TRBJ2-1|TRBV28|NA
TGTGCCAGCAGTTCCGGGACAGGGGGTAATGAGCAGTTCTTC
CASSSGTGGNEQFF
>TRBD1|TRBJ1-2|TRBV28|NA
TGTGCCAGCAGTTTACCGACAGGGAATTCGGTTGGCTACACCTTC
CASSLPTGNSVGYTF
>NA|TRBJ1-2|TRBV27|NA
TGTGCCAGCAGTTTAGACAGGACCTATGGCTACACCTTC
CASSLDRTYGYTF
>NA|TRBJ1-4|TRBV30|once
TGTGCCTGGAGTCCAGGGACATCTAATGAAAAACTGTTTTTT
CAWSPGTSNEKLFF
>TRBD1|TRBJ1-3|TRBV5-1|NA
TGCGCCAGCAGCTTGGCAGGGGGCAGTGGAAACACCATATATTTT
CASSLAGGSGNTIYF
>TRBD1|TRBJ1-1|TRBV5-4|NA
TGTGCCAGCAGCTTGGCAGGGGGCAACACTGAAGCTTTCTTT
CASSLAGGNTEAFF
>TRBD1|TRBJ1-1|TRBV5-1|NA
TGCGCCAGCAGCCGTAATCGATTTCTGACAGGGGGTCTAACATTTACTAGGAACACTGAAGCTTTCTTT
CASSRNRFLTGGLTFTRNTEAFF
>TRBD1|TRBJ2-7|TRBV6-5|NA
TGTGCCAGCAGTAGGGGGCCCCTGTACGAGCAGTACTTC
CASSRGPLYEQYF
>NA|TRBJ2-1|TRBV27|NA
TGTGCCAGCAGTTTAAACCTAGCCGGAAGCGATGAGCAGTTCTTC
CASSLNLAGSDEQFF
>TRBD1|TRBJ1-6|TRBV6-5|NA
TGTGCCACCGAGACAGGGGGTGGTTCACCCCTCCACTTT
CATETGGGSPLHF
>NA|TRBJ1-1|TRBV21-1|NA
TGTGCCAGCAGCAAATTAACAGCTCGACCCGTGGACACTGAAGCTTTCTTT
CASSKLTARPVDTEAFF
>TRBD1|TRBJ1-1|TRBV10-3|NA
TGTGCCATCAGTGAGTCACGAGGGACAGGGGGCACTGAAGCTTTCTTT
CAISESRGTGGTEAFF
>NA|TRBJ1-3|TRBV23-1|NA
TGCGTTTCACAGGAATCTACCACGTCTGGAAACACCATATATTTT
CVSQESTTSGNTIYF
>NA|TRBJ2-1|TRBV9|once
TGTGCCAGCAGCTTTGAGGTCAGTACCAATGAGCAGTTCTTC
CASSFEVSTNEQFF
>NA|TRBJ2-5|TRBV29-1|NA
TGCAGCGTTGTGGGAGGTCTAGGTGGAGAGACCCAGTACTTC
CSVVGGLGGETQYF
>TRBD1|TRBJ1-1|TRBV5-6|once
TGTGCCAGCAGCTTGGTCCAATTTGACAGGGGGCGAGGGAACACTGAAGCTTTTTTT
CASSLVQFDRGRGNTEAFF
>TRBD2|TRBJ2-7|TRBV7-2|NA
TGTGCCAGCACCCTCGCGGCGGGAGTTGGGGAGCAGTACTTC
CASTLAAGVGEQYF
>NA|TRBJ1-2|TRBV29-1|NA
TGCAGCGTTGAGGCAGACTATGGCTACACCTTC
CSVEADYGYTF
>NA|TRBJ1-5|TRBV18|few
TGTGCCAGCTCACCATCCACAGGGCGGGATCAGCCCCAGCATTTT
CASSPSTGRDQPQHF
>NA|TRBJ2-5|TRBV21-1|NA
TGTGCCAGCAGCAAAGTTGGGACCGCGGGGGGGGAGACCCAGTACTTC
CASSKVGTAGGETQYF
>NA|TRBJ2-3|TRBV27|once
TGTGCCAGCAGTTTAATCAGTTCTAGCACAGATACGCAGTATTTT
CASSLISSSTDTQYF
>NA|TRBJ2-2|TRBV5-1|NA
TGCGCCAGCAGCGGAAAGATTACAGGAGGGACCGGGGAGCTGTTTTTT
CASSGKITGGTGELFF
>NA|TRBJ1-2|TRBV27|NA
TGTGCCAGCAGTGCCTCAACGGGGGATGTTAACTATGGCTACACCTTC
CASSASTGDVNYGYTF
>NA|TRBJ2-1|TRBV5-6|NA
TGTGCCAGCAGCTTGGGGCTAGCGAAGGGGAATGAGCAGTTCTTC
CASSLGLAKGNEQFF
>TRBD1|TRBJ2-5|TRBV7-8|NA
TGTGCCAGCAGCTTAGGGACAGGACGCCAAGAGACCCAGTACTTC
CASSLGTGRQETQYF
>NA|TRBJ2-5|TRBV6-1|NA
TGTGCCAGCTCCTTCGGAGAGACCCAGTACTTC
CASSFGETQYF
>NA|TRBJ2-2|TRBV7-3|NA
TGTGCCAGCAGCCCTCGCGGGGGCCGGTACGGGGAGCTGTTTTTT
CASSPRGGRYGELFF
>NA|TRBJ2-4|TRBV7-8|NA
TGTGCCAGCAGCTTTGGGGAGTTCACCAAAAACATTCAGTACTTC
CASSFGEFTKNIQYF
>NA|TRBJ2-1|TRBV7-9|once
TGTGCCAGCAGCTTGGGGGGGCAAGAGCAGTTCTTC
CASSLGGQEQFF
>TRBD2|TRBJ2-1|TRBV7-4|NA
TGTGCCAGCAGCCGACTAGCGGGATTCTGTAATGAGCAGTTCTTC
CASSRLAGFCNEQFF
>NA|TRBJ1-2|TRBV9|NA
TGTGCCAGCAAAGGACACCCTAACTATGGCTACACCTTC
CASKGHPNYGYTF
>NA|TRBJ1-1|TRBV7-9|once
TGTGCCAGCAGCTCGGGATTTATGAACACTGAAGCTTTCTTT
CASSSGFMNTEAFF
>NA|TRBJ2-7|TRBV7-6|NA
TGTGCCAGCAGCTTAGAACTAGCTGGCTCCTACGAGCAGTACTTC
CASSLELAGSYEQYF
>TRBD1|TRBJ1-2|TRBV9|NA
TGTGCCAGCAGTGCCTCCCAGGGGGTTTATGGCTACACCTTC
CASSASQGVYGYTF
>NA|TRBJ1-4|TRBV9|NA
TGTGCCAGCAGCGCGGGGTCGCCTAATGAAAAACTGTTTTTT
CASSAGSPNEKLFF
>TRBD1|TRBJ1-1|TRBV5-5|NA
TGTGCCAGCAGCTTACCCGGACAGGGGATGGATGCTTTCTTT
CASSLPGQGMDAFF
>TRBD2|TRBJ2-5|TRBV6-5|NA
TGTGCCATTGCAAGTAGCGGGCTAAACCAAGAGACCCAGTACTTC
CAIASSGLNQETQYF
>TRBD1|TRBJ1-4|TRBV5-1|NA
TGCGCCAGCAGCCCAGGGACAGCCAGTACGAAACTGTTTTTT
CASSPGTASTKLFF
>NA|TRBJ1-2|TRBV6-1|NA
TGTGCCAGCAGTGAATTTGAGAACAGGGCTCGCTATGGCTACACCTTC
CASSEFENRARYGYTF
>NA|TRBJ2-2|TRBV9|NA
TGTGCCAGCAGCGTAGAGATGTTTGGGGGGACCGGGGAGCTGTTTTTT
CASSVEMFGGTGELFF
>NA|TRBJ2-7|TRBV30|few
TGTGCCTGGAGTACCCTGGGAGGGGGAGAGGCCTACGAGCAGTACTTC
CAWSTLGGGEAYEQYF
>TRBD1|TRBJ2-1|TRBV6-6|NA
TGTGCCAGCAGTTATTCCGGGACAGGGTCGAATGAGCAGTTCTTC
CASSYSGTGSNEQFF
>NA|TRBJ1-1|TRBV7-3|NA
TGTGCCAGCAGCCCCCGCAGCGGCACTGAAGCTTTCTTT
CASSPRSGTEAFF
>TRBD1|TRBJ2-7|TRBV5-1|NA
TGCGCCAGCAGCTTGGCCGCGACAGGGGGCTCCTACGAGCAGTACTTC
CASSLAATGGSYEQYF
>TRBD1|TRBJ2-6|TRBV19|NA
TGTGCCAGTAGCAAACAGGGGGCTGTGGGGGCCAACGTCCTGACTTTC
CASSKQGAVGANVLTF
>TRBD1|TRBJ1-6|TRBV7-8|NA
TGTGCCAGCAGTCCTCCGGGACAGAATAATTCACCCCTCCACTTT
CASSPPGQNNSPLHF
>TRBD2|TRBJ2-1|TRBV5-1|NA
TGCGCCAGCAGCTTGTGGCTAGCGGGAGTAAGCAATGAGCAGTTCTTC
CASSLWLAGVSNEQFF
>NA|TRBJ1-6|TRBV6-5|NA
TGTGCCAGCAGTTACTTGGTCGGGGTATCACCCCTCCACTTT
CASSYLVGVSPLHF